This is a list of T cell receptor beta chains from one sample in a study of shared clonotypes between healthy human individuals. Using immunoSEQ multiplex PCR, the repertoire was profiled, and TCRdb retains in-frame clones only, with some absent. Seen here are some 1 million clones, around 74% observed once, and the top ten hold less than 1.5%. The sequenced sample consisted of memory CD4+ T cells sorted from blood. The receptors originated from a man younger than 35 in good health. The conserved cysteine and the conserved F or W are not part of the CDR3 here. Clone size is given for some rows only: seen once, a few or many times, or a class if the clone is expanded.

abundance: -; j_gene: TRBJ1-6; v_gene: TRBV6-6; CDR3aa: ASSRSTGYNSPLH
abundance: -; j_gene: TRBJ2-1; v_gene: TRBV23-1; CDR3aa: ASSHPDRGPYNEQF
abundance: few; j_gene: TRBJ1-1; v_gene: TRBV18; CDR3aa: ASSIEGMGTEAF
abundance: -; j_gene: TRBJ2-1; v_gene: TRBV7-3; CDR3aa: ASSLGTSVSEQF
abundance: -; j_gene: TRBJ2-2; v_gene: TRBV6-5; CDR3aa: ASRWDRDTGELF
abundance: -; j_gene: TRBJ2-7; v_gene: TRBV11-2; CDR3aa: ASSSHPQGVSYEQY
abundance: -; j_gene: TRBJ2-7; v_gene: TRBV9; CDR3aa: ASSVYRAPYEQY
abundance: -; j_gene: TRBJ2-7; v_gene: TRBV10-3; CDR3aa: AISESPYEQY
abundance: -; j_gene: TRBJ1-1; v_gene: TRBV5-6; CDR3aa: ASSLDKGSGTEAF
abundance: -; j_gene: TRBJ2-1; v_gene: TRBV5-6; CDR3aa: ASSHTLAGATRGEQF
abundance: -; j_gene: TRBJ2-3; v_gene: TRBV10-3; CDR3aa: AIGATDTQY
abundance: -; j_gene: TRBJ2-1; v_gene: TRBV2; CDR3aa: ASSQTSGSYNEQF
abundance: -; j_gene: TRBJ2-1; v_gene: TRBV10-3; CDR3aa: AISESRGDRF
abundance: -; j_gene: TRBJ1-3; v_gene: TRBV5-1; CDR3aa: ASSSLGTAGNTIY
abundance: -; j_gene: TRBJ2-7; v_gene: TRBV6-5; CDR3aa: ASSYGARYYEQY
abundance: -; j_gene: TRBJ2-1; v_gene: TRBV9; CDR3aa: ASSEGGLPPNNEQF
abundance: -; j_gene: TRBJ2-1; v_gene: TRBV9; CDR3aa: ASSVAPQGSYNEQF
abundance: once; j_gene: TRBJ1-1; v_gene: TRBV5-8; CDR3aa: ASSWGDRNTEAF
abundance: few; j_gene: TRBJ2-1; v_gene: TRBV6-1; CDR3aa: ASRRDPWGDEQF
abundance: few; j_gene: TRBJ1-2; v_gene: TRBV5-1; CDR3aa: ASSPGQENYGYT
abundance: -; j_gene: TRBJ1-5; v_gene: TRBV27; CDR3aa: ASSLGQGSYQPQH
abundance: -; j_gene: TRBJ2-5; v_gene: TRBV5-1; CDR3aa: ASSLLGEETQY
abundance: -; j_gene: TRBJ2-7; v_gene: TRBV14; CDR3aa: ASSPLGGMDWEQY
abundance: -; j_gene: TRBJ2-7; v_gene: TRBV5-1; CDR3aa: ASSLMDRSEQY
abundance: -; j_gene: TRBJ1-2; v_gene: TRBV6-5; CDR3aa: ASSRDGYGYT
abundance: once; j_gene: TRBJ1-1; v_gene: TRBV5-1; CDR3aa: ASSTGGTVNTEAF
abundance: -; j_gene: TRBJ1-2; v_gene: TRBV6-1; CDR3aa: ASSKANYGYT
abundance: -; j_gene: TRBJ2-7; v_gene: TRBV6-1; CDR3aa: ASRWGQGPYEQY
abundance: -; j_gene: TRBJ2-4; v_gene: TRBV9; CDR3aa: ASSVGGLGRGKQNIQY
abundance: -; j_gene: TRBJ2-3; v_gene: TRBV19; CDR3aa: ASSSTGLTDTQY
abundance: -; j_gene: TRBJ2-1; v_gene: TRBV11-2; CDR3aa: ASSFLGRGSNEQF
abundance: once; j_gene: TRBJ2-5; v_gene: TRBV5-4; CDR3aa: ASSLYYQETQY
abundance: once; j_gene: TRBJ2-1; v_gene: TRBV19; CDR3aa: ASSMAGVVYNEQF
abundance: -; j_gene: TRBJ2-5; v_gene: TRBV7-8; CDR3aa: ASSKAVPSGERVSETQY
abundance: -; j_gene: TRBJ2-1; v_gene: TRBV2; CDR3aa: ASRQINEQF
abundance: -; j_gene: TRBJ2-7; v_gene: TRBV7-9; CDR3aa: ASSLQGEEQY
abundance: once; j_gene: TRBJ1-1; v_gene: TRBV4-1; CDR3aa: ASSQPRTGSGEAF
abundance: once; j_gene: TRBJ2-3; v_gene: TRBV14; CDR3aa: ASSRDHVDTQY
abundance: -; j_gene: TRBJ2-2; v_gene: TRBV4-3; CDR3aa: ASSPTHTGELF
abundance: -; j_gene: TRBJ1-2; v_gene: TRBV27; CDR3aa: ASSSQGANGYGYT
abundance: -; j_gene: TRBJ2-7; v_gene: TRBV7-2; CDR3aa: ASSTRTGGEYEQY
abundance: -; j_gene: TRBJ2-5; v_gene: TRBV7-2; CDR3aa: ASSTLTWTQY